This is a list of T cell receptor beta chains from one sample in a study of blood T cell repertoires in COVID-19. The table came from immunoSEQ multiplex PCR; TCRdb's copy has only in-frame clones and leaves some out. Found here are 70,000 or so clones, around 79% of them singletons; the top ten hold about 40%. Sequencing input: peripheral blood. The receptors here all came from a woman in her seventies with acute or convalescent COVID-19. The CDR3 runs from the conserved cysteine through the conserved F or W. A D gene is named only where the DNA matches it firmly. For some rows the clone size is stated as once, few or many, or as a class when expanded; others skip it.

clone_size,v_call,j_call,d_call,cdr3_nt,cdr3_aa
NA,TRBV7-8,TRBJ1-3,NA,TGTGCCAGCAGCCCCCCAGGCGCCCCTGGAAACACCATATATTTT,CASSPPGAPGNTIYF
NA,TRBV15,TRBJ1-1,NA,TGTGCCACCAGCAGATCCCTCGGTCGGGGAAACACTGAAGCTTTCTTT,CATSRSLGRGNTEAFF
NA,TRBV18,TRBJ2-7,TRBD1,TGTGCCAGCTCACCAGTAGACGGGACAGGGGGAGAGCAGTACTTC,CASSPVDGTGGEQYF
NA,TRBV29-1,TRBJ2-7,TRBD1,TGCAGCACGGCTACAGGGGACTACGAGCAGTACTTC,CSTATGDYEQYF
NA,TRBV5-1,TRBJ2-3,TRBD2,TGCGCCCGCAGCTGGGGGGGGTTTAGCGCCAGCACAGATACGCAGTATTTT,CARSWGGFSASTDTQYF
NA,TRBV12-5,TRBJ1-2,NA,TGTGCTAGTGGCCGCGGGTGGGGCTACACCTTC,CASGRGWGYTF
many,TRBV18,TRBJ1-2,TRBD1,TGTGCCAGCTCGCCCGGGACAGGGGCGGCCCACCCTTATGGCTACACCTTC,CASSPGTGAAHPYGYTF
few,TRBV6-5,TRBJ1-2,TRBD1,TGTGCCAGCAGTCCGGACAGGGGCGGCTACACCTTC,CASSPDRGGYTF
few,TRBV14,TRBJ1-1,TRBD1,TGTGCCAGCAGCCAGCAGATGACAGGGGGGACTGAAGCTTTCTTT,CASSQQMTGGTEAFF
NA,TRBV24-1,TRBJ2-1,TRBD1,TGTGCCACCAGTGACCGAGGACAGGGGTTGGGAAATGAGCAGTTCTTC,CATSDRGQGLGNEQFF
NA,TRBV15,TRBJ2-2,TRBD1,TGTGCCACCAGCAGAGGCCGGGACAGGAACACCGGGGAGCTGTTTTTT,CATSRGRDRNTGELFF
NA,TRBV5-1,TRBJ2-5,TRBD1,TGCGCCAGCCGGGTTGGGACAGGGAAAGAGACCCAGTACTTC,CASRVGTGKETQYF
NA,TRBV9,TRBJ1-2,NA,TGTGCCAGCAGCCCATGGACAGACAACTATGGCTACACCTTC,CASSPWTDNYGYTF
few,TRBV3-1/TRBV3-2,TRBJ2-1,TRBD1,TGTGCCAGCAGCCAAGGGTCAGGGGGCGTCTTC,CASSQGSGGVF
NA,TRBV13,TRBJ1-1,TRBD1,TGTGCCAGCAGCGGCCGACAGGGTTACACTGAAGCTTTCTTT,CASSGRQGYTEAFF
NA,TRBV6-5,TRBJ1-1,NA,TGTGCCAGCAGTCACCCACCCCGGAGTCACACTGAAGCTTTCTTT,CASSHPPRSHTEAFF
NA,TRBV15,TRBJ1-4,TRBD1,TGTGCCACCAGCAGCCAGGGGGGAGAAAAACTGTTTTTT,CATSSQGGEKLFF
NA,TRBV9,TRBJ2-5,NA,TGTGCCAGCAGCGTAGGCGGAGGCCGGAAAGAGACCCAGTACTTC,CASSVGGGRKETQYF
NA,TRBV28,TRBJ1-4,NA,TGTGCCAGCAGGGGTTCTGGGTTTGGGGGGTTGAATGAAAAACTGTTTTTT,CASRGSGFGGLNEKLFF
NA,TRBV7-2,TRBJ1-1,TRBD1,TGTGCCAGCAGCAATCCCATTACAGGGGGTTGGACTGAAGCTTTCTTT,CASSNPITGGWTEAFF
NA,TRBV6-1,TRBJ2-3,NA,TGTGCCAGCAGTGAACCCAGGATATCTAGCACAGATACGCAGTATTTT,CASSEPRISSTDTQYF
NA,TRBV9,TRBJ1-2,TRBD1,TGTGCCAGCAGCGGGTCGACAGGGGGCGCGAATGGCTACACCTTC,CASSGSTGGANGYTF
once,TRBV5-4,TRBJ1-4,TRBD1,TGTGCCAGCAGCTTGGTAGGACAGGGTGATGAAAAACTGTTTTTT,CASSLVGQGDEKLFF
NA,TRBV19,TRBJ2-5,TRBD2,TGTGCCAGTAGTCTCCAGGGTAGCGGGAGTGAGACCCAGTACTTC,CASSLQGSGSETQYF
NA,TRBV19,TRBJ1-3,NA,TGTGCCAGTAGCCTTTTGCGTTTTGACTCTGGAAACACCATATATTTT,CASSLLRFDSGNTIYF
NA,TRBV5-4,TRBJ1-6,TRBD1,TGTGCCAGCAGCGCCGGGACAGGGGGTAATTCACCCCTCCACTTT,CASSAGTGGNSPLHF
NA,TRBV27,TRBJ2-5,NA,TGTGCCAGCAGTTGGTCAGGGCGGGAGACCCAGTACTTC,CASSWSGRETQYF
NA,TRBV4-2,TRBJ1-4,TRBD1,TGTGCCAGCAGACGGGACAGAACTAATGAAAAACTGTTTTTT,CASRRDRTNEKLFF
NA,TRBV6-5,TRBJ2-7,TRBD2,TGTGCCAGCAGTTACCTGCCGGGAGGCAACTCCTACGAGCAGTACTTC,CASSYLPGGNSYEQYF
NA,TRBV7-9,TRBJ1-3,TRBD1,TGTGCCAGCAGCGGGGACAGGGGATCCCTGGGATATTTT,CASSGDRGSLGYF
NA,TRBV5-1,TRBJ1-3,TRBD1,TGCGCCAGCAGCCCACACCTACAGGGGACTGGAAACACCATATATTTT,CASSPHLQGTGNTIYF
once,TRBV5-6,TRBJ2-2,NA,TGTGCCAGCAGCTTTATCCTCGGACAATCAGCCGGGGAGCTGTTTTTT,CASSFILGQSAGELFF
NA,TRBV19,TRBJ1-2,NA,TGTGCCAGTAGTATTTTCGGTGGCTACACCTTC,CASSIFGGYTF
few,TRBV6-4,TRBJ2-3,TRBD2,TGTGCCAGCAGTGTTACGACGGGAGGGACCACAGATACGCAGTATTTT,CASSVTTGGTTDTQYF
NA,TRBV6-1,TRBJ1-6,TRBD1,TGTGCCAGCAGTGTTTCGGGACAGGGGGCCAGCTCCTATAATTCACCCCTCCACTTT,CASSVSGQGASSYNSPLHF
NA,TRBV4-1,TRBJ2-7,TRBD2,TGCGCCAGCAGCCAATTCTTTAGCGGGCCCTCGGGCGAGCAGTACTTC,CASSQFFSGPSGEQYF
NA,TRBV28,TRBJ1-3,TRBD1,TGTGCCAGCAGTTGGGAGACAGGGTTTGGAAACACCATATATTTT,CASSWETGFGNTIYF
NA,TRBV28,TRBJ1-1,NA,TGTGCCATCGAAAATAGGGGAAAAGGTACTGAAGCTTTCTTT,CAIENRGKGTEAFF
NA,TRBV11-1,TRBJ2-7,NA,TGTGCCAGCAGCCCCAGAGGGACATTTAACTCCTACGAGCAGTACTTC,CASSPRGTFNSYEQYF
few,TRBV7-2,TRBJ2-7,TRBD1,TGTGCCAGCAGCTTAGAGGGGGCCAGGCGGTACGAGCAGTACTTC,CASSLEGARRYEQYF
few,TRBV12-3/TRBV12-4,TRBJ1-6,NA,TGTGCCAGCAGTCCATCCCGGGATTCACCCCTCCACTTT,CASSPSRDSPLHF
once,TRBV10-3,TRBJ2-3,NA,TGTGCCATCAGTCACGGGCCCGGGGGCACAGATACGCAGTATTTT,CAISHGPGGTDTQYF
once,TRBV5-1,TRBJ2-7,TRBD2,TGCGCCAGCAGCGTGGGATCCACTAGCGGGGCCTACGAGCAGTACTTC,CASSVGSTSGAYEQYF
NA,TRBV7-9,TRBJ1-2,NA,TGTGCCAGCAGCCCTTGGACAGAATCTAACTATGGCTACACCTTC,CASSPWTESNYGYTF
NA,TRBV6-5,TRBJ1-5,NA,TGTGCCAGCAGTTTGACACCGGGGAACGGCCAGCCCCAGCATTTT,CASSLTPGNGQPQHF
NA,TRBV6-5,TRBJ1-4,NA,TGTGCCAGCAAGGAGGGGCATGAAAAACTGTTTTTT,CASKEGHEKLFF